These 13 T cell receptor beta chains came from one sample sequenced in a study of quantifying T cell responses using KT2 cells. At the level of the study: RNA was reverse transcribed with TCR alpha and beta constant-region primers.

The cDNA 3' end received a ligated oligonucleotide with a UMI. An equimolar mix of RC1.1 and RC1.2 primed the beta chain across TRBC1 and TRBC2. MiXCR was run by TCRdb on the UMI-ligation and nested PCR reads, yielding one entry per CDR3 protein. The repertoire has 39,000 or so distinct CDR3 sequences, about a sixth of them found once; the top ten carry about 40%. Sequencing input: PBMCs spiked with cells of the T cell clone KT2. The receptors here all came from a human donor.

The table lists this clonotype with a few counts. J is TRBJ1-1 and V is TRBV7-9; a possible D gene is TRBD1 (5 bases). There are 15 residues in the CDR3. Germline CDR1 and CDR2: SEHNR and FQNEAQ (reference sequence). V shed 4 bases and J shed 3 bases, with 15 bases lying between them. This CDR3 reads CASSSNGPRDTEAFF. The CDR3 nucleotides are TGTGCCAGCAGCTCGAATGGACCCAGGGACACTGAAGCTTTCTTT. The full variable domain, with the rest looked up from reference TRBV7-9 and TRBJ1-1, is DTGVSQNPRHKITKRGQNVTFRCDPISEHNRLYWYRQTLGQGPEFLTYFQNEAQLEKSRLLSDRFSAERPKGSFSTLEIQRTEQGDSAMYLCASSSNGPRDTEAFFGQGTRLTVV.

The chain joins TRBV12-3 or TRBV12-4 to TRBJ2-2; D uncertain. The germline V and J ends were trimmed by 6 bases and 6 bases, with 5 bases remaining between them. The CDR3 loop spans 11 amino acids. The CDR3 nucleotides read TGTGCCAGCAGAGACGCCGGGGAGCTGTTTTTT. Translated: CASRDAGELFF.

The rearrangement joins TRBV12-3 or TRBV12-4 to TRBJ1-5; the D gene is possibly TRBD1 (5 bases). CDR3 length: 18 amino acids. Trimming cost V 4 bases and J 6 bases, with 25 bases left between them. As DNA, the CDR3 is TGTGCCAGCAGTTCCGGAGGTGGGGCCGGGGTGAATGGTCAGCCCCAGCATTTT. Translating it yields CASSSGGGAGVNGQPQHF.

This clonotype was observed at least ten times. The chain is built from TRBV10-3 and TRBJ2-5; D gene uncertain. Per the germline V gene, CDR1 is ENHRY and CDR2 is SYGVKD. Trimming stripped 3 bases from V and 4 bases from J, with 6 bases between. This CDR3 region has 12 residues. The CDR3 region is CAISEPRETQYF. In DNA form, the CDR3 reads TGTGCCATCAGTGAACCTCGAGAGACCCAGTACTTC.

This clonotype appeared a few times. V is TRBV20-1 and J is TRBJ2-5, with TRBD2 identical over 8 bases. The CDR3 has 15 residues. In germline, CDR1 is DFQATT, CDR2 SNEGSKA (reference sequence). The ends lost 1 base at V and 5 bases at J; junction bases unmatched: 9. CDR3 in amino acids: CSARAREAVGETQYF. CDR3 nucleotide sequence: TGCAGTGCTAGAGCGCGGGAGGCCGTCGGGGAGACCCAGTACTTC.

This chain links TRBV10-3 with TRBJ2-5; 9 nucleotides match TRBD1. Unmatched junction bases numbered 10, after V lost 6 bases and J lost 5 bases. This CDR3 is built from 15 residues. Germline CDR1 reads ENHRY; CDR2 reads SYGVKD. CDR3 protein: CAISEPGQGLETQYF. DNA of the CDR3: TGTGCCATCAGCGAACCGGGACAGGGTCTTGAGACCCAGTACTTC.

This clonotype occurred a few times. The CDR3 reads CASSQYDDRGSGANVLTF. The CDR3, as DNA: TGTGCCAGCAGCCAATACGATGACAGGGGCTCTGGGGCCAACGTCCTGACTTTC. V is TRBV4-2 and J is TRBJ2-6; 8 nucleotides align to TRBD1. The germline CDR1 and CDR2 sequences are LGHNA and YNFKEQ. The junction had 6 bases not matched to a gene; V was cut back by 2 bases and J by 0 bases. The CDR3 totals 18 residues.

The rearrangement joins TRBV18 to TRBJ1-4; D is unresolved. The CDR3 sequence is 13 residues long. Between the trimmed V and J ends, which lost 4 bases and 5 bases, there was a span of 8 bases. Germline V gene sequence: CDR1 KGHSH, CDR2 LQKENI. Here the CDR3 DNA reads TGTGCCAGCTCACTTCGTTTAAATGAAAAACTGTTTTTT. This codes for CASSLRLNEKLFF.

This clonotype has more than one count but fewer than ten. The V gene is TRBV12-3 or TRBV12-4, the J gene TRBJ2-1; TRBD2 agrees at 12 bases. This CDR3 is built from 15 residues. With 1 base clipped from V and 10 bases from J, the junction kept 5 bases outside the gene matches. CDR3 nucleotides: TGTGCCAGCAGTTTAGGGACTAGCGGGACCGGGGAGCAGTTCTTC. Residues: CASSLGTSGTGEQFF.

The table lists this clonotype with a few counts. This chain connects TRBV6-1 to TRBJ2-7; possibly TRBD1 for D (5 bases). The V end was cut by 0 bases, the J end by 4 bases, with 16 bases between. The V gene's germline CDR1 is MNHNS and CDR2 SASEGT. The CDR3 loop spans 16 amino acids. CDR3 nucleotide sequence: TGTGCCAGCAGTGAAGCGTACGGCAGGGTGGGGTACGAGCAGTACTTC. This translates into CASSEAYGRVGYEQYF.

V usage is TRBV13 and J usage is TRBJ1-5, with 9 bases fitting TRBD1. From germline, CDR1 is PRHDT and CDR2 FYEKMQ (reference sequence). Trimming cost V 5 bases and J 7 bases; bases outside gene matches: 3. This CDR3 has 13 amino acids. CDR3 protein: CASSPGQGQPQHF. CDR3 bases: TGTGCCAGCAGCCCGGGACAGGGACAGCCCCAGCATTTT.

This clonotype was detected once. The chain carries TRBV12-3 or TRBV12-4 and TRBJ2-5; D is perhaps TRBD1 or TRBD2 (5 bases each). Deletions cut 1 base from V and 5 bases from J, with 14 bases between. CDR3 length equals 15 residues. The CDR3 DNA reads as TGTGCCAGCAGTTTAGGGGGGAGAGGTCAGGAGACCCAGTACTTC. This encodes CASSLGGRGQETQYF.

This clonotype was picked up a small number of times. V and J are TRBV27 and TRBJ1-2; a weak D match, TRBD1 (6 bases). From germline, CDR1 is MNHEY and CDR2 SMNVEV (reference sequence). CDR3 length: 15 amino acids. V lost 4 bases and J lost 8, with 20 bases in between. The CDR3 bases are TGTGCCAGCAGTTCCACTAATACAGGGAGGTCGGGCTACACCTTC. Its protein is CASSSTNTGRSGYTF.